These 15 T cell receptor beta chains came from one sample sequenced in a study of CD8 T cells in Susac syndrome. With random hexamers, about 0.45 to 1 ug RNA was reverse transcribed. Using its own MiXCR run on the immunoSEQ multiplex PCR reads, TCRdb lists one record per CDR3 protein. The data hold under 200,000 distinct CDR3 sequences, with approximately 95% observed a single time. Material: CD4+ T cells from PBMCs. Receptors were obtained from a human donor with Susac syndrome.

CDR3 loop: CASTGHGQGSSGTGELFF. The CDR3 DNA reads as TGTGCCAGCACCGGACACGGACAGGGGAGTAGCGGGACCGGGGAGCTGTTTTTT. This rearrangement joins TRBV9 to TRBJ2-2; 9 bases fit TRBD1. Germline V gene data show CDR1 as SGDLS and CDR2 as YYNGEE. CDR3 length: 18 residues. The V and J ends lost 6 bases and 5 bases, in that order; junction bases with no gene match: 17.

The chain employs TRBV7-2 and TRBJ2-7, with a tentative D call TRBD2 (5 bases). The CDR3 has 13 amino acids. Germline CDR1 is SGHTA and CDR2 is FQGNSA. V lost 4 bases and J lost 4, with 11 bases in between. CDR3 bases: TGTGCCAGCAGCTCCCGCCCGGGGTACGAGCAGTACTTC. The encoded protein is CASSSRPGYEQYF.

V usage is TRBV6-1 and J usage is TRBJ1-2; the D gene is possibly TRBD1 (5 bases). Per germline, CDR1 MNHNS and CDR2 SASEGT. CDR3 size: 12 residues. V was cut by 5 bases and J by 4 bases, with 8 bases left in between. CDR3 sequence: CASSSGAYGYTF. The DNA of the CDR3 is TGTGCCAGCAGTTCCGGGGCCTATGGCTACACCTTC.

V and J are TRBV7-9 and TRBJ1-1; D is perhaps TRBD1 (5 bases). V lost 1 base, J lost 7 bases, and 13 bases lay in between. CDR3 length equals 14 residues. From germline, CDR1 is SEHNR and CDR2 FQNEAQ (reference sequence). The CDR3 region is CASSLVGLGSEAFF. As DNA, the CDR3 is TGTGCCAGCAGCTTAGTGGGACTAGGGAGTGAAGCTTTCTTT.

CDR3 loop: CASSLGTGSVSDTQYF. For the CDR3, the DNA is TGTGCCAGCAGTTTAGGGACAGGGAGTGTTTCTGATACGCAGTATTTT. The V gene is TRBV28, the J gene TRBJ2-3; TRBD1 agrees at 9 bases. Per the germline V gene, CDR1 is MDHEN and CDR2 is SYDVKM. The V segment lost 2 bases and the J segment 6 bases; nucleotides outside the gene matches: 9. This CDR3 comprises 16 residues.

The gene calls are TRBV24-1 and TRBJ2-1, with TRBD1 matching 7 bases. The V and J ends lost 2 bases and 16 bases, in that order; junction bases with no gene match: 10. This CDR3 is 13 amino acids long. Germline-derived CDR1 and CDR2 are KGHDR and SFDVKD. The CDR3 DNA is TGTGCCACCAGTGATTCCCCGGACAGGTCCGGTTTCTTC. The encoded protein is CATSDSPDRSGFF.

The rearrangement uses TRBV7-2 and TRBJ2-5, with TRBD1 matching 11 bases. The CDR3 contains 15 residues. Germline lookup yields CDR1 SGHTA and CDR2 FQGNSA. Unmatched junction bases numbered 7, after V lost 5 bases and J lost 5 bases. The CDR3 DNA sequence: TGTGCCAGCAGCCCGAGGGACAGGGGGACGGAGACCCAGTACTTC. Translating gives CASSPRDRGTETQYF.

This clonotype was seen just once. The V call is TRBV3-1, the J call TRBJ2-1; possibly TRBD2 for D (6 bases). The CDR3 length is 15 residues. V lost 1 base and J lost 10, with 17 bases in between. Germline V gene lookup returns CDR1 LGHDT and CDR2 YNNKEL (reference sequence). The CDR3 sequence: CASSQGGRPIGEQFF. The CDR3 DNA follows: TGTGCCAGCAGCCAAGGGGGGAGGCCGATTGGGGAGCAGTTCTTC.

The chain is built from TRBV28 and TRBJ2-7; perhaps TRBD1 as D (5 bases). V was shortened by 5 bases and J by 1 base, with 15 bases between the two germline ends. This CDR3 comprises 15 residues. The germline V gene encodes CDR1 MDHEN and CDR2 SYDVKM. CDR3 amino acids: CASSKDTGGSYEQYF. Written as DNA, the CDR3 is TGTGCCAGCAGTAAGGACACGGGCGGTTCCTACGAGCAGTACTTC. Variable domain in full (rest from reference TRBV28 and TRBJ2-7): DVKVTQSSRYLVKRTGEKVFLECVQDMDHENMFWYRQDPGLGLRLIYFSYDVKMKEKGDIPEGYSVSREKKERFSLILESASTNQTSMYLCASSKDTGGSYEQYFGPGTRLTVT.

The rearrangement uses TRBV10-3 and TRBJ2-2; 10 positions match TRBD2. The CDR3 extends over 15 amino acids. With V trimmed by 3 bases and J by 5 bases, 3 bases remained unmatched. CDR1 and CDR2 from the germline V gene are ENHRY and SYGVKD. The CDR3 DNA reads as TGTGCCATCAGTGAATCTAGCGGGGGTACCGGGGAGCTGTTTTTT. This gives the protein CAISESSGGTGELFF.

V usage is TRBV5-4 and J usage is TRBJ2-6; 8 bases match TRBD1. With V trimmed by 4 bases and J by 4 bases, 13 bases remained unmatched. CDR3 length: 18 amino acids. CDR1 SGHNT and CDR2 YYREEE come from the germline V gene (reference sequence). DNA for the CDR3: TGTGCCAGCAGCCTTACCGGACAGGGTTCCGCCGGGGCCAACGTCCTGACTTTC. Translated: CASSLTGQGSAGANVLTF.

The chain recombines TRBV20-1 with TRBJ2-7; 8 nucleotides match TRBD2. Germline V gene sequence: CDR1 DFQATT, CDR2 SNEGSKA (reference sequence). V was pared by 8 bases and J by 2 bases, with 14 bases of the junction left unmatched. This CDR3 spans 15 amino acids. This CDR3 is CSSDSGLVTAYEQYF. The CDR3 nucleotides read TGCAGTTCGGACTCGGGACTAGTTACCGCCTACGAGCAGTACTTC.

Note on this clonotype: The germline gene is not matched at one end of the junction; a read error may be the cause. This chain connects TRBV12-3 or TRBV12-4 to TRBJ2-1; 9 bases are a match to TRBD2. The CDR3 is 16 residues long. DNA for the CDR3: TGTGCCAGCAGTTTTTCTCTAGCGGGGAGATACAATGAACAGTTCTTC. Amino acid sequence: CASSFSLAGRYNEQFF.

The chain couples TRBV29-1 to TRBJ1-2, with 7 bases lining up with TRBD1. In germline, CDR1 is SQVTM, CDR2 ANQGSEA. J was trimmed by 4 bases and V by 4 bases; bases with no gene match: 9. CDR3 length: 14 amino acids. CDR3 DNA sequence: TGCAGCGTTGGGGAAGGGACAGCAACCTATGGCTACACCTTC. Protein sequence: CSVGEGTATYGYTF.

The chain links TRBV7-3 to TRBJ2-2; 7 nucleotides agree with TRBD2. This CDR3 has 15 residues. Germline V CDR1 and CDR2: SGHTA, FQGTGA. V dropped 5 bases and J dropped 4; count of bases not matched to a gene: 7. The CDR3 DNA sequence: TGTGCCAGCAGCCAGACTGGGGGGGGCACCGGGGAGCTGTTTTTT. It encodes CASSQTGGGTGELFF. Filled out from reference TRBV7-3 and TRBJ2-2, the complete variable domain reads GAGVSQTPSNKVTEKGKYVELRCDPISGHTALYWYRQSLGQGPEFLIYFQGTGAADDSGLPNDRFFAVRPEGSVSTLKIQRTERGDSAVYLCASSQTGGGTGELFFGEGSRLTVL.